The 4 T cell receptor beta chains in this list originate from one sample, sequenced in a study of PD-1 blockade in classical Hodgkin lymphoma. Regarding time point: newly diagnosed, previously untreated cHL patient sample. Libraries were prepared by immunoSEQ multiplex PCR; TCRdb keeps only in-frame clonotypes and omits some of them. This table has about 33,000 clones, approximately 94% appearing once. Sequenced sample: peripheral blood mononuclear cells (PBMCs). Receptor source: a human donor with classical Hodgkin lymphoma.

With regard to this clone: At one boundary the junction diverges from the germline segment, which might be a read error. This chain connects TRBV7-7 to TRBJ2-5; TRBD1 agrees at 8 bases. The CDR3 has 15 residues. The germline V gene encodes CDR1 SSHAT and CDR2 FNYEAQ (reference sequence). CDR3 DNA: TGTGCTAGCAGCCCGGGGACAGGAGACCTAATGACCCAGTACTTC. Translation gives CASSPGTGDLMTQYF.

The V and J genes are TRBV16 and TRBJ2-7, with 9 bases that match TRBD2. The V segment lost 0 bases and the J segment 5 bases; nucleotides outside the gene matches: 5. The germline V gene encodes CDR1 KGHSY and CDR2 FQNENV. This CDR3 contains 15 residues. CDR3 region: CASSQSIAGVDEQYF. For the CDR3, the DNA is TGTGCCAGCAGCCAATCGATAGCGGGAGTAGACGAGCAGTACTTC.

The V call is TRBV7-9, the J call TRBJ2-3; D may be TRBD2 (5 bases). The ends were cut back, 3 bases at V and 0 bases at J, with 10 bases in the middle. Germline lookup yields CDR1 SEHNR and CDR2 FQNEAQ (reference sequence). The CDR3 runs to 15 residues. Here the CDR3 DNA reads TGTGCCAGCAGCTTGCGGAGGACTAGCACAGATACGCAGTATTTT. It is translated as CASSLRRTSTDTQYF.

The genes are TRBV6-1 and TRBJ2-2; 7 positions match TRBD1. J gave up 1 base and V 10 bases, and 9 bases lay outside the gene matches. The CDR3 spans 15 residues. Germline lookup yields CDR1 MNHNS and CDR2 SASEGT. CDR3 loop: CATLPGQLNTGELFF. The CDR3 DNA follows: TGTGCCACATTACCGGGACAGTTGAACACCGGGGAGCTGTTTTTT.